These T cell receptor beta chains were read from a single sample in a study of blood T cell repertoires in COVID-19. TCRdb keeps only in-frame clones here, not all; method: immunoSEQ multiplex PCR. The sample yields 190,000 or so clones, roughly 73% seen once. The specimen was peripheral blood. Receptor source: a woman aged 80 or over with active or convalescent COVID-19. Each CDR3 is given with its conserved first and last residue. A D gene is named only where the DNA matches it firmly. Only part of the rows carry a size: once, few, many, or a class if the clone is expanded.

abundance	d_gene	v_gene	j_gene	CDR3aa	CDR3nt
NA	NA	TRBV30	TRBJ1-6	CAWSTRTPSGFPLHF	TGTGCCTGGAGTACGCGGACACCCTCGGGTTTTCCCCTCCACTTT
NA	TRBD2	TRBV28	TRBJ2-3	CASSLPLAGGPEDTQYF	TGTGCCAGCAGTTTACCCCTAGCGGGGGGGCCAGAGGATACGCAGTATTTT
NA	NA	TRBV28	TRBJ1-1	CASSSLRAPEAFF	TGTGCCAGCAGTTCCCTCAGGGCGCCTGAAGCTTTCTTT
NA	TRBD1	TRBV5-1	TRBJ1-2	CASSKGQLLLDGYTF	TGCGCCAGCAGCAAGGGACAGCTGCTCTTGGATGGCTACACCTTC
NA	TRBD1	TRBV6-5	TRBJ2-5	CASSFRPDRETQYF	TGTGCCAGCAGTTTCCGTCCGGACAGGGAGACCCAGTACTTC
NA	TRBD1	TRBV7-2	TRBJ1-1	CASSSTGWTEAFF	TGTGCCAGCAGCTCGACAGGGTGGACTGAAGCTTTCTTT
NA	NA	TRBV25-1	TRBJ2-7	CASSENEAWQYF	TGTGCCAGCAGTGAAAACGAGGCGTGGCAGTACTTC
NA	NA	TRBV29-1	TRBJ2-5	CSVGGGGRETQYF	TGCAGCGTTGGAGGAGGGGGCAGGGAGACCCAGTACTTC
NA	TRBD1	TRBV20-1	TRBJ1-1	CSASTEGQGDYTEAFF	TGCAGTGCTAGTACGGAAGGACAGGGGGATTACACTGAAGCTTTCTTT
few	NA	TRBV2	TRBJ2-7	CASRGGSYEQYF	TGTGCCAGCAGAGGGGGTTCCTACGAGCAGTACTTC
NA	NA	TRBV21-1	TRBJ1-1	CASSNAYRGTNTEAFF	TGTGCCAGCAGCAATGCCTACAGGGGGACGAACACTGAAGCTTTCTTT
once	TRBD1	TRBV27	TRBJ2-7	CASSTRRQGWDYEQYF	TGTGCCAGCAGCACTAGGCGACAGGGGTGGGACTACGAGCAGTACTTC
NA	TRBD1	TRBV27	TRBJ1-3	CASSSWTGTGNTIYF	TGTGCCAGCAGTTCCTGGACAGGGACTGGAAACACCATATATTTT
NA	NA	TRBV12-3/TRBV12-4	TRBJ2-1	CASERNRDTEQFF	TGTGCCAGTGAAAGAAATAGGGACACTGAGCAGTTCTTC
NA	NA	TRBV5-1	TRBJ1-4	CASSLEQVEDKLFF	TGCGCCAGCAGCTTGGAACAGGTCGAGGATAAACTGTTTTTT
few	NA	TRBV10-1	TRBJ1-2	CASSDTAGDGYTF	TGCGCCAGCAGTGATACGGCAGGGGATGGCTACACCTTC
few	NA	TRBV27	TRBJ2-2	CASTPGTHANTGELFF	TGTGCCAGCACCCCCGGGACACACGCGAACACCGGGGAGCTGTTTTTT
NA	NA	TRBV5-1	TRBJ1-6	CASSLAYGTRSGPLHF	TGCGCCAGCAGCTTGGCCTACGGGACACGGAGTGGGCCCCTCCACTTT
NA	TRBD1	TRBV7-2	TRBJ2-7	CASSLDRGREQYF	TGTGCCAGCAGCTTAGACAGGGGGCGCGAGCAGTACTTC
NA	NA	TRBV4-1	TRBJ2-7	CASSQDTTYEQYF	TGCGCCAGCAGCCAAGATACAACCTACGAGCAGTACTTC
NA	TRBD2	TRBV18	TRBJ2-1	CASSPIGVGGSEQFF	TGTGCCAGCTCACCTATCGGGGTCGGGGGGTCTGAGCAGTTCTTC
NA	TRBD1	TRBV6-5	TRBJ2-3	CASRPGQGADTQYF	TGTGCCAGCAGACCCGGACAGGGGGCCGATACGCAGTATTTT
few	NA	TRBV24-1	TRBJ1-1	CATSSLEMNTEAFF	TGTGCCACCAGTAGCTTAGAGATGAACACTGAAGCTTTCTTT
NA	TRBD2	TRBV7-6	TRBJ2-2	CASSPSSGGAYGELFF	TGTGCCAGCAGCCCATCTAGCGGGGGGGCCTACGGGGAGCTGTTTTTT
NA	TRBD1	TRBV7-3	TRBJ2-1	CASSKRTGETYNEQFF	TGTGCCAGCAGCAAAAGGACAGGGGAGACCTACAATGAGCAGTTCTTC
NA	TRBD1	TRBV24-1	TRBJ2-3	CATSGTGADTQYF	TGTGCCACCAGTGGTACAGGGGCAGATACGCAGTATTTT
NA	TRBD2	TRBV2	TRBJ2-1	CASRAGGEQFF	TGTGCCAGCCGTGCGGGGGGTGAGCAGTTCTTC
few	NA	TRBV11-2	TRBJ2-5	CASALQETQYF	TGTGCCAGTGCGTTGCAAGAGACCCAGTACTTC
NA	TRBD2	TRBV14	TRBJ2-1	CASGLAGRDEQFF	TGTGCCAGCGGACTAGCGGGGCGGGATGAGCAGTTCTTC
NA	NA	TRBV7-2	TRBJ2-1	CASSLKSGDEQFF	TGTGCCAGCAGCTTAAAGTCCGGGGATGAGCAGTTCTTC
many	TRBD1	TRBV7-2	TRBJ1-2	CASSRPGTVYGYTF	TGTGCCAGCAGCCGCCCTGGGACAGTTTATGGCTACACCTTC
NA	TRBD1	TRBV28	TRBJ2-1	CASSPTQRTGNPFYEQFF	TGTGCCAGCAGTCCTACCCAAAGGACAGGGAATCCTTTCTATGAGCAGTTCTTC
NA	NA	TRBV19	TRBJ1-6	CASSIGGGDNSPLHF	TGTGCCAGTAGTATAGGTGGAGGAGACAATTCACCCCTCCACTTT
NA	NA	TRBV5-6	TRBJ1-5	CASSLWAGELYSNQPQHF	TGTGCCAGCAGCTTGTGGGCAGGGGAGCTTTATAGCAATCAGCCCCAGCATTTT
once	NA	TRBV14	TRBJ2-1	CASSQLLTYNEQFF	TGTGCCAGCAGCCAACTGCTAACCTACAATGAGCAGTTCTTC
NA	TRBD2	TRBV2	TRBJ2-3	CASNVGLAGEQYF	TGTGCCAGCAACGTAGGACTAGCGGGGGAGCAGTATTTT
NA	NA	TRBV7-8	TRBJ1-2	CASSLVAGANYGYTF	TGTGCCAGCAGCTTAGTGGCAGGGGCCAACTATGGCTACACCTTC
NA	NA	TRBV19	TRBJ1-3	CASSRPSGGRNTIYF	TGTGCCAGTAGTCGTCCCTCCGGGGGGAGAAACACCATATATTTT
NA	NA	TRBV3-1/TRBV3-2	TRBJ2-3	CASSQEGSIGTQYF	TGTGCCAGCAGCCAAGAGGGCTCCATTGGTACGCAGTATTTT
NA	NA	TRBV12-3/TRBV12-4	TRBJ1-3	CASSLGWGNTIYF	TGTGCCAGCAGTTTGGGCTGGGGAAACACCATATATTTT
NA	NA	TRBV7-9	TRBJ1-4	CASTLGDREKLFF	TGTGCCAGCACCCTAGGGGATAGGGAAAAACTGTTTTTT
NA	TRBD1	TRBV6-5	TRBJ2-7	CASSYVGQGANEQYF	TGTGCCAGCAGTTACGTGGGACAGGGGGCCAACGAGCAGTACTTC
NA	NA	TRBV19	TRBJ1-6	CASSIRGSPLHF	TGTGCCAGTAGTATTCGGGGTTCACCCCTCCACTTT